Each of the 10 T cell receptor beta chains below was sequenced from the same sample in a study of blood T cell repertoires in COVID-19. Assay used: immunoSEQ multiplex PCR; TCRdb lists only in-frame clones, some missing. This sample carries about 320,000 clones, more than 90% of them seen once, and the ten largest clones take about 4%. Sequenced: PBMCs or T cells enriched from blood (not recorded which). These receptors came from a woman aged 25 to 39 who had been exposed to COVID-19.

The chain couples TRBV18 to TRBJ2-5, with 7 bases lining up with TRBD2. The length of the CDR3 is 13 residues. After removal of 3 bases from V and 7 bases from J, the junction contained 5 bases not matched to a gene. Germline assignment: CDR1 KGHSH and CDR2 LQKENI. This chain's CDR3 is CASSPTSEWTQYF. The CDR3 coding sequence is TGTGCCAGCTCACCCACTAGCGAGTGGACCCAGTACTTC.

The chain uses TRBV3-1 (or the pseudogene TRBV3-2) and TRBJ2-1; perhaps TRBD2 as D (5 bases). Trimming left V 1 base short and J 7 bases short, with 14 bases between. This CDR3 is built from 15 residues. The germline V gene has CDR1 LGHDT and CDR2 YNNKEL (reference sequence). The CDR3 loop reads CASSQVWVALNEQFF. CDR3 bases: TGTGCCAGCAGCCAAGTTTGGGTAGCGTTGAATGAGCAGTTCTTC.

This chain connects TRBV9 to TRBJ2-1; 12 bases match TRBD2. The CDR3 totals 15 residues. V trimming: 3 bases; J trimming: 4 bases; junction bases outside the gene matches: 2. Germline-derived CDR1 and CDR2 are SGDLS and YYNGEE. The CDR3 reads CASSGLAGDYNEQFF. The CDR3 DNA reads as TGTGCCAGCAGCGGACTAGCGGGGGATTACAATGAGCAGTTCTTC.

This chain links TRBV7-9 with TRBJ1-2, with 8 positions matching TRBD1. V gave up 5 bases and J gave up 5 bases; unmatched junction bases: 10. Germline V lookup: CDR1 SEHNR, CDR2 FQNEAQ (reference sequence). The CDR3 covers 15 residues. In nucleotides, the CDR3 is TGTGCCAGCAGCCAGACAGGGGCCGGGAGTTATGGCTACACCTTC. Translated, it gives CASSQTGAGSYGYTF.

V is TRBV24-1 and J is TRBJ2-3; 7 bases are a match to TRBD1. Trimming took 9 bases from V and 0 from J; bases not matched to a gene: 11. CDR3 length: 16 amino acids. Germline V gene lookup returns CDR1 KGHDR and CDR2 SFDVKD. CDR3 residues: CATGDHRGASTDTQYF. In DNA, the CDR3 is TGTGCCACCGGGGACCACAGGGGTGCGAGCACAGATACGCAGTATTTT.

This clone was observed a handful of times. The chain uses TRBV6-2 or TRBV6-3 and TRBJ1-1, with 7 bases aligning to TRBD1. V gave up 5 bases and J gave up 0 bases; unmatched junction bases: 12. Germline-derived CDR1 and CDR2 are MNHEY and SVGEGT. This CDR3 has 17 residues. CDR3 protein: CASSPLGTVIMNTEAFF. CDR3 DNA: TGTGCCAGCAGTCCCCTCGGGACAGTGATAATGAACACTGAAGCTTTCTTT.

V gene TRBV6-5 combines with J gene TRBJ1-3; D gene uncertain. CDR3 length: 13 amino acids. Trimming took 0 bases from V and 5 from J, leaving 5 bases between them. Germline values: CDR1 MNHEY, CDR2 SVGAGI. CDR3 DNA sequence: TGTGCCAGCAGTTACTCCGAGCGAAACACCATATATTTT. Protein product: CASSYSERNTIYF.

This chain uses TRBV4-3 with TRBJ2-1, with 10 bases lining up with TRBD2. V shed 0 bases and J 4 bases; nucleotides not matched to a gene: 6. Germline V CDR1 and CDR2: LGHNA, YSLEER. This CDR3 is built from 17 residues. The DNA of the CDR3 is TGCGCCAGCAGCCAAGATCGGCGGACTAGCGGTTACAATGAGCAGTTCTTC. It codes for CASSQDRRTSGYNEQFF.

The chain is built from TRBV5-1 and TRBJ2-2, with a weak D call TRBD1 (6 bases). Trimming took 2 bases from V and 4 from J, leaving 15 bases between them. The CDR3 runs to 16 residues. Per germline, CDR1 SGHRS and CDR2 YFSETQ. CDR3 in amino acids: CASSFDPGVFTGELFF. The CDR3 coding sequence is TGCGCCAGCAGCTTTGACCCAGGGGTGTTCACCGGGGAGCTGTTTTTT.

The J gene is TRBJ1-1, the V gene TRBV18; TRBD1 matches 7 bases. Trimming took 6 bases from V and 5 from J; bases not matched to a gene: 9. Germline V gene sequence: CDR1 KGHSH, CDR2 LQKENI. The CDR3 runs 14 residues. CDR3: CASSPDRESTEAFF. The CDR3 DNA sequence: TGTGCCAGCTCCCCAGACAGGGAGTCGACTGAAGCTTTCTTT.